These 23 T cell receptor beta chains were all obtained from the same sample, sequenced in a study of early T cells in non-severe SARS-CoV-2 infection. MiXCR was run by TCRdb on the 5' RACE reads, yielding one entry per CDR3 protein. The sample contains tens of thousands of distinct CDR3 sequences, roughly 15% of which appear only once. The sequencing here drew on whole blood, taken at baseline. Receptors originate from an adult who was a healthcare worker with PCR-confirmed SARS-CoV-2 infection or an uninfected control (not recorded which).

The rearrangement uses TRBV13 and TRBJ2-1; TRBD2 agrees at 11 bases. This CDR3 is 17 amino acids long. V lost 5 bases, J lost 4 bases, and 10 bases stayed unmatched. Germline values: CDR1 PRHDT, CDR2 FYEKMQ (reference sequence). The CDR3 bases are TGTGCCAGCAGCCGAGACCTGACTAGCGGGAAATACAATGAGCAGTTCTTC. Residues: CASSRDLTSGKYNEQFF.

There are a few counts of this clonotype. This chain connects TRBV25-1 to TRBJ2-6, with D hard to call. Trimming cost V 5 bases and J 4 bases, with 6 bases left between them. There are 13 residues in the CDR3. CDR1 is MGHDK, CDR2 SYGVNS, per germline. CDR3 sequence: CASSSVGANVLTF. DNA for the CDR3: TGTGCCAGCAGTTCCGTCGGGGCCAACGTCCTGACTTTC.

This clonotype turned up a few times. This chain uses TRBV12-3 or TRBV12-4 with TRBJ2-7; 7 nucleotides line up with TRBD1. Trimming removed 3 bases from V and 4 bases from J; junction bases left unmatched: 9. CDR3 length equals 15 residues. The CDR3 nucleotides are TGTGCCAGCAGTTTCCGGACAGGAAATTCTTACGAGCAGTACTTC. This codes for CASSFRTGNSYEQYF.

The chain combines TRBV7-9 with TRBJ2-2; possible D gene TRBD2, 6 bases. Germline-derived CDR1 and CDR2 are SEHNR and FQNEAQ (reference sequence). The V gene lost 5 bases and the J gene lost 6 bases, with 16 bases spanning the gap. This CDR3 spans 15 amino acids. CDR3 region: CASSPGLSLPGELFF. Written as DNA, the CDR3 is TGTGCCAGCAGCCCGGGACTTTCACTCCCCGGGGAGCTGTTTTTT.

The rearrangement joins TRBV6-5 to TRBJ2-3; D gene ambiguous. Germline V CDR1 and CDR2: MNHEY, SVGAGI. V lost 0 bases, J lost 6 bases, and 10 bases lay in between. This CDR3 region has 14 residues. The CDR3, as DNA: TGTGCCAGCAGTTACTCGTTTTCCGGGGATACGCAGTATTTT. This codes for CASSYSFSGDTQYF.

CDR3 region: CSASFGRGGNEQFF. DNA for the CDR3: TGCAGTGCTAGTTTCGGGCGCGGGGGTAATGAGCAGTTCTTC. The chain has TRBV20-1 and TRBJ2-1; 7 bases line up with TRBD2. Looked up from germline, CDR1 is DFQATT and CDR2 is SNEGSKA (reference sequence). The CDR3 runs 14 residues. The ends lost 3 bases at V and 7 bases at J; junction bases unmatched: 9.

The chain combines TRBV28 with TRBJ2-1, with 7 bases aligning to TRBD2. V lost 6 bases to trimming and J lost 5 bases; unmatched junction nucleotides: 7. The CDR3 runs 14 residues. Germline CDR1 MDHEN, CDR2 SYDVKM. The CDR3 here is CASRPRDYDNEQFF. The CDR3 bases are TGTGCCAGCAGGCCCCGGGACTACGACAATGAGCAGTTCTTC.

This clonotype has more than one count but fewer than ten. The genes are TRBV10-3 and TRBJ2-3, with 7 nucleotides matching TRBD2. The trim removed 7 bases at V and 2 bases at J, leaving 6 bases unmatched. Germline loops: CDR1 ENHRY, CDR2 SYGVKD. The CDR3 totals 14 residues. CDR3 DNA sequence: TGTGCCATCAACGGGGCGGGAGTCACAGATACGCAGTATTTT. Translation: CAINGAGVTDTQYF.

This clonotype came up a few times. The gene calls are TRBV14 and TRBJ2-1; D is unresolved. CDR3 length equals 13 residues. Trimming took off 4 bases at V and 10 bases at J, with 14 bases between the two ends. Germline V gene lookup returns CDR1 SGHDN and CDR2 FVKESK. The CDR3 sequence: CASSPQDTGEQFF. In nucleotides, the CDR3 is TGTGCCAGCAGCCCACAAGATACCGGGGAGCAGTTCTTC.

The rearrangement joins TRBV20-1 to TRBJ2-7, with D tentatively TRBD1 or TRBD2 (5 bases each). The CDR3 has 14 amino acids. V gave up 1 base and J gave up 0 bases, with 10 bases separating them. Germline assignment: CDR1 DFQATT and CDR2 SNEGSKA (reference sequence). In DNA, the CDR3 is TGCAGTGCTAGAGTATGGGGGAGCTCCTACGAGCAGTACTTC. Encoded protein: CSARVWGSSYEQYF.

This clonotype was observed at least ten times. This sequence joins TRBV5-1 and TRBJ2-1, with D perhaps matching TRBD1 (5 bases). The CDR3 is made up of 15 amino acids. CDR1 and CDR2 (germline): SGHRS, YFSETQ. Trimming took 1 base from V and 3 from J, leaving 11 bases between them. CDR3 in amino acids: CASSLSPDSYNEQFF. In DNA form, the CDR3 reads TGCGCCAGCAGCTTGTCCCCCGACAGCTACAATGAGCAGTTCTTC.

This clonotype was counted only a few times. The CDR3 DNA is TGCGCCAGCAGCTTGGGTGAGTTCAGGGAGTTTTTCTCCTACGAGCAGTACTTC. Translating gives CASSLGEFREFFSYEQYF. The chain recombines TRBV5-1 with TRBJ2-7; D could derive from TRBD1 or TRBD2 (5 bases each). V was shortened by 0 bases and J by 0 bases, with 19 bases between the two germline ends. This CDR3 spans 18 amino acids. Per germline, CDR1 SGHRS and CDR2 YFSETQ.

This clonotype was seen a handful of times. The genes are TRBV20-1 and TRBJ2-7, with TRBD2 matching over 9 bases. The CDR3 covers 14 residues. The J segment lost 2 bases and the V segment lost 3 bases, leaving 5 bases of the junction unmatched. Germline V gives CDR1 DFQATT, CDR2 SNEGSKA (reference sequence). The CDR3 loop is CSASPLAGTYEQYF. DNA for the CDR3: TGCAGTGCTAGTCCGCTAGCGGGGACCTACGAGCAGTACTTC.

This clonotype came up many times. The chain recombines TRBV7-9 with TRBJ1-4; no firm D call. The V and J ends lost 0 bases and 0 bases respectively, with 5 bases between them. Germline V gene sequence: CDR1 SEHNR, CDR2 FQNEAQ (reference sequence). This CDR3 is 15 amino acids long. The CDR3 sequence: CASSLAQTTNEKLFF. For the CDR3, the DNA is TGTGCCAGCAGCTTAGCGCAAACAACTAATGAAAAACTGTTTTTT. The full variable domain, rest sourced from reference TRBV7-9 and TRBJ1-4, is DTGVSQNPRHKITKRGQNVTFRCDPISEHNRLYWYRQTLGQGPEFLTYFQNEAQLEKSRLLSDRFSAERPKGSFSTLEIQRTEQGDSAMYLCASSLAQTTNEKLFFGSGTQLSVL.

The chain uses TRBV28 and TRBJ1-1; the D is unclear. The CDR3 extends over 15 amino acids. Per the germline V gene, CDR1 is MDHEN and CDR2 is SYDVKM. Deletions cut 6 bases from V and 3 bases from J, with 17 bases between. The CDR3 region is CASSFPLRRDTEAFF. As DNA, the CDR3 is TGTGCCAGCAGCTTTCCCCTCCGACGGGACACTGAAGCTTTCTTT.

This clonotype was counted only a few times. The chain employs TRBV12-3 or TRBV12-4 and TRBJ2-5, with a tentative D call TRBD1 (5 bases). V was cut by 7 bases and J by 5 bases, with 14 bases left in between. The CDR3 spans 13 residues. The CDR3: CASTNQGSETQYF. The CDR3 region has the DNA TGTGCCAGCACGAATCAGGGCTCGGAGACCCAGTACTTC.

This clonotype has just a few counts. The chain carries TRBV10-3 and TRBJ2-5, with D possibly TRBD2 on 6 matching bases. The ends were cut back, 4 bases at V and 4 bases at J, with 10 bases in the middle. This CDR3 region has 13 residues. In germline, CDR1 is ENHRY, CDR2 SYGVKD. CDR3 sequence reads: CAISGGAGETQYF. The CDR3 DNA sequence: TGTGCCATCAGTGGGGGAGCGGGAGAGACCCAGTACTTC.

The chain uses TRBV5-4 and TRBJ1-1; D might be TRBD1 (6 bases). Trimming left V 0 bases short and J 8 bases short, with 8 bases between. Germline assignment: CDR1 SGHNT and CDR2 YYREEE (reference sequence). The CDR3 loop spans 12 amino acids. The CDR3 region has the DNA TGTGCCAGCAGCTTGGGTGACAGGGAAGCTTTCTTT. Translation gives CASSLGDREAFF.

The rearrangement links TRBV12-3 or TRBV12-4 to TRBJ2-7; 9 bases line up with TRBD1. The CDR3 totals 14 residues. V dropped 6 bases and J dropped 5; count of bases not matched to a gene: 8. The CDR3 nucleotides are TGTGCCAGCAGCTCCCGGACAGGGGCCCACGAGCAGTACTTC. Its protein is CASSSRTGAHEQYF.

This clonotype was detected a few times. V gene TRBV27 combines with J gene TRBJ1-6; D is ambiguous. CDR3 length equals 13 residues. Trimming removed 2 bases from V and 7 bases from J, with 6 bases in between. Germline-derived CDR1 and CDR2 are MNHEY and SMNVEV (reference sequence). CDR3 nucleotides: TGTGCCAGCAGTTTAACGGTGAATTCACCCCTCCACTTT. This gives the protein CASSLTVNSPLHF.

The CDR3 sequence: CASSFRDSLSGANVLTF. In DNA, the CDR3 is TGTGCCAGCAGTTTCCGGGACAGTCTCTCTGGGGCCAACGTCCTGACTTTC. The chain links TRBV27 to TRBJ2-6, with TRBD1 matching 7 bases. Germline values: CDR1 MNHEY, CDR2 SMNVEV (reference sequence). The ends lost 3 bases at V and 0 bases at J; junction bases unmatched: 5. The CDR3 has 17 residues.

This clonotype was observed many times. The V and J genes are TRBV12-3 or TRBV12-4 and TRBJ1-2; the D gene is possibly TRBD1 (5 bases). Trimming removed 3 bases at V and 1 base at J, with 15 bases between. This CDR3 spans 16 amino acids. The CDR3 DNA reads as TGTGCCAGCAGTTTGATAGGGGTCGATGATAACTATGGCTACACCTTC. Its protein is CASSLIGVDDNYGYTF.

This clonotype appeared once. The chain joins TRBV18 to TRBJ2-1; D not certain. CDR1 and CDR2 from the germline V gene are KGHSH and LQKENI. Trimming took 0 bases from V and 9 from J, leaving 9 bases between them. The CDR3 has 13 residues. The CDR3 here is CASSPPSSGEQFF. The CDR3 coding sequence is TGTGCCAGCTCACCACCGTCGTCCGGTGAGCAGTTCTTC.